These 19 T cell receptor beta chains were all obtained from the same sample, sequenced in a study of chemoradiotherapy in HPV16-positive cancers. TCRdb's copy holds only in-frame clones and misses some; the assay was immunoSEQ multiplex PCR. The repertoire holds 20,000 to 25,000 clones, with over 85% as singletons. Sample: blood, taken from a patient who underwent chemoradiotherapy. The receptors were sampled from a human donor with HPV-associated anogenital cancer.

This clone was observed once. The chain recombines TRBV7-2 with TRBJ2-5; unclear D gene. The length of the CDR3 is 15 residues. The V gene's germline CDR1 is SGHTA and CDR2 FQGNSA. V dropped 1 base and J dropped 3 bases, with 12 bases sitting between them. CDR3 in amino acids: CASSLGGGLEETQYF. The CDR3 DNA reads TGTGCCAGCAGCTTAGGGGGTGGCCTTGAAGAGACCCAGTACTTC.

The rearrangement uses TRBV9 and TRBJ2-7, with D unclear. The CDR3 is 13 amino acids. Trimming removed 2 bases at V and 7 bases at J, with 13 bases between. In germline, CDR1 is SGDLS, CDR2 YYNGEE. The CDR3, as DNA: TGTGCCAGCAGCGTCACAGCTACGCAAGAGCAGTACTTC. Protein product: CASSVTATQEQYF. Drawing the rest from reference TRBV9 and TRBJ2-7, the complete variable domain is DSGVTQTPKHLITATGQRVTLRCSPRSGDLSVYWYQQSLDQGLQFLIQYYNGEERAKGNILERFSAQQFPDLHSELNLSSLELGDSALYFCASSVTATQEQYFGPGTRLTVT.

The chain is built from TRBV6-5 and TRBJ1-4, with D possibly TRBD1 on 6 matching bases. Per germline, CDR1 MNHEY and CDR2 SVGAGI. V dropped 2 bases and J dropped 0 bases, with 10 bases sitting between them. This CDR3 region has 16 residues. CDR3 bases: TGTGCCAGCAGTTACCAGGGGACAACAACTAATGAAAAACTGTTTTTT. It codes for CASSYQGTTTNEKLFF.

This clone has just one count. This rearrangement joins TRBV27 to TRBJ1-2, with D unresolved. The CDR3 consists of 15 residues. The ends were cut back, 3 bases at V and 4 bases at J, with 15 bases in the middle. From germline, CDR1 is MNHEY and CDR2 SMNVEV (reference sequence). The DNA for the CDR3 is TGTGCCAGCAGTTTTACCGGACGGAGGACCTATGGCTACACCTTC. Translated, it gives CASSFTGRRTYGYTF.

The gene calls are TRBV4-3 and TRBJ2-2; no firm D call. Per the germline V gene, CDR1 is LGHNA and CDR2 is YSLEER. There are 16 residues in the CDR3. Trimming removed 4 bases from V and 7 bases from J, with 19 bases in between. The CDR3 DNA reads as TGCGCCAGCAGCCCGCTTGCGTTTGGGCCCGTCGGGGAGCTGTTTTTT. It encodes CASSPLAFGPVGELFF.

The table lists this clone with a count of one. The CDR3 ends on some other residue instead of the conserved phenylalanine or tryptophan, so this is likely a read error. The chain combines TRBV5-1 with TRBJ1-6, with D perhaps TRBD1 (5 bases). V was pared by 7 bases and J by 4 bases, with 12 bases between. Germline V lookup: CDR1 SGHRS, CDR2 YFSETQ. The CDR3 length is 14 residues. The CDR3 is CASSQGGYNSPLHL. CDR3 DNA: TGCGCCAGCTCCCAGGGAGGTTATAATTCACCCCTCCACCTT.

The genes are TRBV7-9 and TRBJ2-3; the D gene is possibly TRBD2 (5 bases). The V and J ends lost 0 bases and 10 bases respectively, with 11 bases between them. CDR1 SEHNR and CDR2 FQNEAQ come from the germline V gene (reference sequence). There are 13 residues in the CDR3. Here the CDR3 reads CASSLAGGRSQYF. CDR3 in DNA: TGTGCCAGCAGCTTAGCTGGTGGGAGATCGCAGTATTTT.

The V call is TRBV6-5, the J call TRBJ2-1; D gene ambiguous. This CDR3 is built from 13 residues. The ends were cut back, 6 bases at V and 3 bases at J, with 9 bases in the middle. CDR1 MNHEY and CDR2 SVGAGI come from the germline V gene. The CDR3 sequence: CASSPDGYNEQFF. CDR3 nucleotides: TGTGCCAGCAGCCCGGACGGCTACAATGAGCAGTTCTTC.

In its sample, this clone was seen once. The CDR3 is CASSARDRRYEQYF. The CDR3 DNA reads TGTGCCAGCAGCGCCCGGGACAGGCGGTACGAGCAGTACTTC. This chain uses TRBV9 with TRBJ2-7; 8 bases align to TRBD1. The V segment lost 3 bases and the J segment 4 bases; nucleotides outside the gene matches: 6. The germline V gene has CDR1 SGDLS and CDR2 YYNGEE. There are 14 residues in the CDR3.

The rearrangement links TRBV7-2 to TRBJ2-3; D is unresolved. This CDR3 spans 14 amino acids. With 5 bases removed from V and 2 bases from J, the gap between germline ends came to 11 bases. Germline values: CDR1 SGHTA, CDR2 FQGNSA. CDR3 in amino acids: CASSTGLVTDTQYF. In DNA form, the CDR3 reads TGTGCCAGCAGCACCGGGTTGGTCACAGATACGCAGTATTTT.

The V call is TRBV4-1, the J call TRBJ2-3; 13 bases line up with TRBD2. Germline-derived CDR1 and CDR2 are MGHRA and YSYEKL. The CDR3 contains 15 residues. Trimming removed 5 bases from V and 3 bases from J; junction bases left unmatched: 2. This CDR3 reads CASSRTSGGTDTQYF. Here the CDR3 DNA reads TGCGCCAGCAGCAGGACTAGCGGGGGAACAGATACGCAGTATTTT.

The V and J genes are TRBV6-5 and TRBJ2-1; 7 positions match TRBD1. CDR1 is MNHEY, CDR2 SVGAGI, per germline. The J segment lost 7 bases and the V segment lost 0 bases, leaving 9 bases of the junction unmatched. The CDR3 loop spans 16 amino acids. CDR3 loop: CASSYSGRGLGNEQFF. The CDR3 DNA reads TGTGCCAGCAGTTACTCCGGTAGGGGGCTGGGGAATGAGCAGTTCTTC.

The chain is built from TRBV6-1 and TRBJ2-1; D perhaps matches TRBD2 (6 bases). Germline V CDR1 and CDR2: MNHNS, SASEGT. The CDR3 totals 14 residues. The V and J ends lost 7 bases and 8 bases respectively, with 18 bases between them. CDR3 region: CASKTGSGSYEQFF. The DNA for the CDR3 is TGTGCCAGCAAGACCGGGAGTGGGAGCTATGAGCAGTTCTTC.

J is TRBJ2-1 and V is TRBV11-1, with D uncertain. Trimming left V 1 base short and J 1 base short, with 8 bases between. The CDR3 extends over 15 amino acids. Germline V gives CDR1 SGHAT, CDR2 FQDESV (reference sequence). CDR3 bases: TGTGCCAGCAGCTTAGGGTCGGCTTCCTACAATGAGCAGTTCTTC. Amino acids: CASSLGSASYNEQFF. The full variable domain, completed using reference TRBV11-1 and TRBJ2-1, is EAEVAQSPRYKITEKSQAVAFWCDPISGHATLYWYRQILGQGPELLVQFQDESVVDDSQLPKDRFSAERLKGVDSTLKIQPAELGDSAMYLCASSLGSASYNEQFFGPGTRLTVL.

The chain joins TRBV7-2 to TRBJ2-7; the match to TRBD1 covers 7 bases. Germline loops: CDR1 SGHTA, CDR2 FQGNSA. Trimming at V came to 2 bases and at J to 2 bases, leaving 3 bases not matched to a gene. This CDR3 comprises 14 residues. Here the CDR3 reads CASSLNRGTYEQYF. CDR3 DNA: TGTGCCAGCAGCTTAAACAGGGGCACCTACGAGCAGTACTTC. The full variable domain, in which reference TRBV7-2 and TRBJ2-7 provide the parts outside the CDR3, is GAGVSQSPSNKVTEKGKDVELRCDPISGHTALYWYRQSLGQGLEFLIYFQGNSAPDKSGLPSDRFSAERTGGSVSTLTIQRTQQEDSAVYLCASSLNRGTYEQYFGPGTRLTVT.

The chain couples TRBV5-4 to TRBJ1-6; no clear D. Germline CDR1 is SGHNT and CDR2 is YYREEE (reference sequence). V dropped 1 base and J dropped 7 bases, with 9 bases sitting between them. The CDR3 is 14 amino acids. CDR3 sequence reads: CASSLYSANSPLHF. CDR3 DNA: TGTGCCAGCAGCTTGTACAGCGCGAATTCACCCCTCCACTTT.

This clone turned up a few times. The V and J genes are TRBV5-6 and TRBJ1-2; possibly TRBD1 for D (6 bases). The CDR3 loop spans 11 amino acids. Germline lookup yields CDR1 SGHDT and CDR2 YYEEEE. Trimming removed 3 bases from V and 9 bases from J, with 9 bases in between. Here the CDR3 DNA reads TGTGCCAGCAGCTACAGGGTTAGCTACACCTTC. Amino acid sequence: CASSYRVSYTF.

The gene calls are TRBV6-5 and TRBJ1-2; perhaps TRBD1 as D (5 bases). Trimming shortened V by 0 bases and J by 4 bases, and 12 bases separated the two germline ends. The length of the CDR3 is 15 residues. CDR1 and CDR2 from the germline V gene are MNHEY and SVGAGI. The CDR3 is CASSYSLMGVYGYTF. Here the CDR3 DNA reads TGTGCCAGCAGTTACTCGCTCATGGGGGTCTATGGCTACACCTTC.

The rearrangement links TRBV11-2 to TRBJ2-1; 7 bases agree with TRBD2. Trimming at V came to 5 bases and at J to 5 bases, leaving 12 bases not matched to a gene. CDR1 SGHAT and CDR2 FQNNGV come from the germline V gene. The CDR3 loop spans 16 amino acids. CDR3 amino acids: CASSRGWGREHNEQFF. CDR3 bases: TGTGCCAGCAGCAGAGGATGGGGGAGGGAGCACAATGAGCAGTTCTTC.